The entry below gives a single T cell receptor beta chain sequence along with its context. Its antigen is not yet known. No base quality information exists; no much larger clone differs at one position. The protocol used for the library was the immunoSEQ multiplex PCR assay. As stored in TCRdb, this immuneACCESS dataset retains in-frame rearrangements with V and J assigned. A fraction of the clones does not appear; measured against another copy, unresolved V genes explain less than half of the discrepancy, and the remainder lacks a known reason. The sample table contains about 110,000 clones; only one count was recorded for around 92% of them. Of the sample, 2.5% to 3.5% falls within the top ten clones. This entry belongs to a study of CD4+ T cells in melanoma (dated by TCRdb to between 2021 and 2023). For the wider study: Neoantigen-specific CD4+ T cells in human melanoma were investigated in the study.

The donors were melanoma patients. The germline V gene (reference sequence) yields MNHEY for CDR1 and SMNVEV for CDR2. Between the V and J ends, shortened by 3 bases and 8 bases respectively, the junction contains 10 bases. The CDR3 goes from the cysteine to the phenylalanine over 12 residues. Only the CDR3 DNA stays, 36 bases, in frame from base 1. Study-level results and caveats: The report described a correlation between neoantigen-specific CD4+ T cells and the function of CD8+ T cells, macrophages and B cells. According to the report, neoantigen-specific CD4+ T cells in melanoma displayed diverse differentiation states.

The rearrangement combines TRBV27 with TRBJ1-2; the D gene is unclear. The clonotype comes from a human donor with melanoma. The sequencing sample was made of peripheral blood. The CDR3 here reads CASSFNGGGYTF. The base sequence is TGTGCCAGCAGTTTTAACGGAGGCGGCTACACCTTC.